The entry below describes one T cell receptor (beta chain). Antigen: not known. Those patients who had chemo-refractory metastatic non-small-cell lung cancer were given focal radiation along with CTLA-4 blockade through ipilimumab. This entry comes from a study of radiotherapy plus CTLA-4 blockade in lung cancer. Study-level information: In about 20% of patients, objective responses were seen; approximately 31% had disease control. Notes on the study in general: Reportedly, early blood T cell clone dynamics best predicted response, with interferon-beta. There was expansion of tumor-derived TCR clones in blood after radiotherapy plus ipilimumab.

The germline gives CDR1 ENHRY, CDR2 SYGVKD. Trimming took 3 bases from V and 3 from J; bases not matched to a gene: 3. The CDR3 has 16 residues. The data were produced by immunoSEQ multiplex PCR, yet TCRdb's version contains in-frame clones alone and is incomplete. The table records over 11,000 clones, about 90% of them present only once. The V and J genes are TRBV10-3 and TRBJ2-3; 13 nucleotides align to TRBD2. Sample: peripheral blood, taken from a patient treated with radiotherapy plus ipilimumab. The sequence was collected from a human donor with non-small cell lung cancer that progressed on radiotherapy plus ipilimumab. Some clones in this sample may be carry-over from other donors' samples. Here the CDR3 DNA reads TGTGCCATCAGTGACCCGGGACTAGCGGGGACAGATACGCAGTATTTT. As protein: CAISDPGLAGTDTQYF.